A single sample gave rise to the 3 T cell receptor beta chains below, sequenced in a study of cytomegalovirus exposure and HLA in healthy donors. Vbeta (60) and Jbeta (13) primers were used in the PCR. Data came from immunoSEQ multiplex PCR; TCRdb stores just in-frame clones and leaves some out. The sample carries 100,000 to 150,000 clones, around 80% recorded once. The sample taken for sequencing was PBMCs. Receptor source: a man aged 25 to 40 in good health and CMV-seronegative.

This chain links TRBV9 with TRBJ2-1; maybe TRBD1 (6 bases). The V end was cut by 4 bases, the J end by 4 bases, with 27 bases between. The CDR3 length is 19 residues. The germline gives CDR1 SGDLS, CDR2 YYNGEE. For the CDR3, the DNA is TGTGCCAGCAGCAAACACCCAGGGGCCCTCAACAAATTATACAATGAGCAGTTCTTC. Its protein is CASSKHPGALNKLYNEQFF.

The chain carries TRBV19 and TRBJ1-2; 9 bases map to TRBD1. The CDR3 extends over 14 amino acids. Trimming removed 6 bases from V and 2 bases from J; junction bases left unmatched: 4. CDR1 is LNHDA, CDR2 SQIVND, per germline (reference sequence). The CDR3 sequence is CASSPGTGNYGYTF. The CDR3 coding sequence is TGTGCCAGTAGCCCTGGGACAGGGAACTATGGCTACACCTTC.

This sequence joins TRBV5-1 and TRBJ1-5, with D uncertain. Germline values: CDR1 SGHRS, CDR2 YFSETQ. The germline V and J ends were trimmed by 1 base and 5 bases, with 13 bases remaining between them. The CDR3 contains 15 residues. The CDR3 nucleotides are TGCGCCAGCAGCTTGTCCGCGGGCAGAGATCAGCCCCAGCATTTT. Translated, it gives CASSLSAGRDQPQHF.